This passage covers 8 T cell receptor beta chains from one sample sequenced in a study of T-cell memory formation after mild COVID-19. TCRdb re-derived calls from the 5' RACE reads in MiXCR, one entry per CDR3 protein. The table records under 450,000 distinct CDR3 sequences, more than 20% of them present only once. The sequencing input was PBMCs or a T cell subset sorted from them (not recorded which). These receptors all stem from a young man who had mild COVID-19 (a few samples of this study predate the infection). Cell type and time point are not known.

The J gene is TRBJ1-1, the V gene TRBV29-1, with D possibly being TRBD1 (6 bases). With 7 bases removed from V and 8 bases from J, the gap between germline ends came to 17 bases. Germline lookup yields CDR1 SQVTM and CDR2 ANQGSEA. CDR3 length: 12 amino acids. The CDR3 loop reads CSARGAGGEAFF. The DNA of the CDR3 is TGCAGCGCCAGGGGTGCGGGGGGGGAAGCTTTCTTT.

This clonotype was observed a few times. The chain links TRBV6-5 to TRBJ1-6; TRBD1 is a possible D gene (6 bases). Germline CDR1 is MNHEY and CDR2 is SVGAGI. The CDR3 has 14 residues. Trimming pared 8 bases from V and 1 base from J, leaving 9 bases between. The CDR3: CASQGFSYNSPLHF. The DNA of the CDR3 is TGTGCCAGCCAGGGGTTTTCCTATAATTCACCCCTCCACTTT.

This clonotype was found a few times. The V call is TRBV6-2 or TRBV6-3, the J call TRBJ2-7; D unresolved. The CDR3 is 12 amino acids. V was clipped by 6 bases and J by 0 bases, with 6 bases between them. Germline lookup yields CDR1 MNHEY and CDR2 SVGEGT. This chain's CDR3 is CASSPSSYEQYV. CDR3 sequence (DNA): TGTGCCAGCAGCCCCAGCTCCTACGAGCAGTACGTC.

The CDR3 DNA follows: TGTGCCAGCAGCTTGGACGGGACCTACTATGGCTACACCTTC. Its translation: CASSLDGTYYGYTF. The rearrangement joins TRBV7-3 to TRBJ1-2; TRBD1 might be the D (5 bases). The CDR3 spans 14 residues. Trimming left V 3 bases short and J 3 bases short, with 11 bases between. Per germline, CDR1 SGHTA and CDR2 FQGTGA.

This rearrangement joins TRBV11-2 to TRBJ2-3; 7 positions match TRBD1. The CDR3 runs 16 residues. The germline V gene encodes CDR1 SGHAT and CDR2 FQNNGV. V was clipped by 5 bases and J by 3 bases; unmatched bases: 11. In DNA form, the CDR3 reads TGTGCCAGCAGCATTGAGCCGGGACAGAGAACAGATACGCAGTATTTT. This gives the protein CASSIEPGQRTDTQYF.

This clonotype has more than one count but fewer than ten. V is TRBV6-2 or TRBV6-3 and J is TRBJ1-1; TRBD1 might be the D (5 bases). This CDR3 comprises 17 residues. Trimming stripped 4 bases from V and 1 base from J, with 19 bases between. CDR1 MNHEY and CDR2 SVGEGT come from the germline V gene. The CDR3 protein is CASSSVKGKDKNTEAFF. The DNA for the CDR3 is TGTGCCAGCAGTTCGGTGAAGGGGAAGGACAAGAACACTGAAGCTTTCTTT.

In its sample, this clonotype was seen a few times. In DNA form, the CDR3 reads TGTGCCAGCAGCTTAAATCGGGGTGGCGGCTACACCTTC. This translates into CASSLNRGGGYTF. The chain has TRBV7-3 and TRBJ1-2; D is unclear. This CDR3 spans 13 amino acids. Germline values: CDR1 SGHTA, CDR2 FQGTGA. The V gene lost 1 base and the J gene lost 8 bases, with 11 bases spanning the gap.

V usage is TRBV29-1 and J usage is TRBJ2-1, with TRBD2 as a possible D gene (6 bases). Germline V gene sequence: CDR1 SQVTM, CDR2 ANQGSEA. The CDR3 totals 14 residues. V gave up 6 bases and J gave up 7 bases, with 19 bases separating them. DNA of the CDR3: TGCAGCGTCGGGGTTGTGGTGGGAGGAAATGAGCAGTTCTTC. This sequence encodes CSVGVVVGGNEQFF.